The T cell receptor beta chain described here comes from a study of beta chain features in type 1 diabetes. Points from the study as a whole: PCR may have favored shorter templates equally in patients and controls.

Details on this clone: Its antigen is still unknown.

Germline CDR1 is LNHNV and CDR2 is YYDKDF (reference sequence). The CDR3 length is 16 residues. Trimming removed 1 base from V and 4 bases from J, with 16 bases in between. The authors reverse transcribed all of the isolated RNA, so sequencing captured expressed TCRB transcripts. TCRdb's copy holds only in-frame clones and misses some; the assay was immunoSEQ multiplex PCR. The repertoire has hundreds of thousands of clones, under 8.5% of them found once; the top ten carry approximately 0.44%. The sequence was collected from a woman in her late teens or twenties in good health. The chain recombines TRBV15 with TRBJ1-1; tentative D call: TRBD1 (5 bases). Specimen: central memory CD4+ T cells from blood. CDR3 protein: CATSRGTRGSSTEAFF. In nucleotides, the CDR3 is TGTGCCACCAGCAGAGGTACTCGGGGGTCCTCCACTGAAGCTTTCTTT.